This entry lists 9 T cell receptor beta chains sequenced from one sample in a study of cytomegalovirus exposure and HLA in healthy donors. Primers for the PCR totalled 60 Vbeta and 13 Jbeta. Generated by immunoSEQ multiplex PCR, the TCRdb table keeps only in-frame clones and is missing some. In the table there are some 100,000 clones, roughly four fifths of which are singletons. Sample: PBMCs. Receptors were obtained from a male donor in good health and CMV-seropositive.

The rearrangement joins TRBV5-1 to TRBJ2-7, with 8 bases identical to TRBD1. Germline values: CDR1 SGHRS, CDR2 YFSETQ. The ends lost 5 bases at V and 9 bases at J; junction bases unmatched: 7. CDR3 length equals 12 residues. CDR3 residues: CASSIGQGGQYF. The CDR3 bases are TGCGCCAGCAGTATCGGACAGGGTGGGCAGTACTTC.

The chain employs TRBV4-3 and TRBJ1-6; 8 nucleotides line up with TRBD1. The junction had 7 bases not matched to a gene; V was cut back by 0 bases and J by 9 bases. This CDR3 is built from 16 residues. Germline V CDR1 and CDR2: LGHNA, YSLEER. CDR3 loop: CASSQDPPGGFSPLHF. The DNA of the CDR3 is TGCGCCAGCAGCCAAGATCCCCCAGGGGGCTTTTCACCCCTCCACTTT.

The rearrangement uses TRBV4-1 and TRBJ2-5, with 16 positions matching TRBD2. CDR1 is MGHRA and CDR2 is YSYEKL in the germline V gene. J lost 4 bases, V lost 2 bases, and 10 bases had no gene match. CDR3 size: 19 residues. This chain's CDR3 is CASSQKGLAGGRGRETQYF. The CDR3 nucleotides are TGCGCCAGCAGCCAAAAGGGACTAGCGGGGGGGCGGGGCCGAGAGACCCAGTACTTC.

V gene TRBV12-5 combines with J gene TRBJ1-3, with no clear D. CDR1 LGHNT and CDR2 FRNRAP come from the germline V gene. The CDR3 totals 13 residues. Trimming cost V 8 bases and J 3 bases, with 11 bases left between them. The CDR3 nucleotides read TGTGCTAGTCGCCGGAGGGTTGGAAACACCATATATTTT. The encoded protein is CASRRRVGNTIYF.

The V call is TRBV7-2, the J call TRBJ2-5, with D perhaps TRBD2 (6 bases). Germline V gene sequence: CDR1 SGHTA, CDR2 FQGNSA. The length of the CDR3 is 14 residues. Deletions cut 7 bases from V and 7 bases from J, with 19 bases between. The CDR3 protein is CASNRGVPGGTQYF. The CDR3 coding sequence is TGTGCCAGCAACCGCGGGGTCCCCGGGGGGACCCAGTACTTC.

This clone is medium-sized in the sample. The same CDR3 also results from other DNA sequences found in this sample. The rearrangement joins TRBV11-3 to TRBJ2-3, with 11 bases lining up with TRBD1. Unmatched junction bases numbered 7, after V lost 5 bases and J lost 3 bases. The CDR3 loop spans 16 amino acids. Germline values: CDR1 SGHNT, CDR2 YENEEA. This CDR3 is CASSDRTGGRTDTQYF. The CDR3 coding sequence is TGTGCCAGCAGCGACCGGACAGGGGGCAGAACAGATACGCAGTATTTT.

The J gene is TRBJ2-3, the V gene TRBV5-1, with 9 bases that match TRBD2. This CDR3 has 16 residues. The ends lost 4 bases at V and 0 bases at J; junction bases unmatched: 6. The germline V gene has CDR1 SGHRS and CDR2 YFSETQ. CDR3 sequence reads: CASSPGLASSTDTQYF. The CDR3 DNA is TGCGCCAGCAGCCCAGGACTAGCGTCTAGCACAGATACGCAGTATTTT.

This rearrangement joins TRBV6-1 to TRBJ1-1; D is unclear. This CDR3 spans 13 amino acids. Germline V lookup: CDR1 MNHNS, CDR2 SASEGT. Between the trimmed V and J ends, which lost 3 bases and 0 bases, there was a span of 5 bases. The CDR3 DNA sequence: TGTGCCAGCAGTGAGTCTCTGAACACTGAAGCTTTCTTT. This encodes CASSESLNTEAFF.

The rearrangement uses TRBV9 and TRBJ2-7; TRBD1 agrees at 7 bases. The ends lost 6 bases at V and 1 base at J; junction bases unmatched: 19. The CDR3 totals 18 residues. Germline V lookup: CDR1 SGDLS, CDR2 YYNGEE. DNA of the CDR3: TGTGCCAGCAATTTCACCCCCCAGCTGGACAGGATTTCCTACGAGCAGTACTTC. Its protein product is CASNFTPQLDRISYEQYF.